This entry lists 13 T cell receptor beta chains sequenced from one sample in a study of cytomegalovirus exposure and HLA in healthy donors. The PCR contained 60 Vbeta and 13 Jbeta primers. TCRdb's table, derived via immunoSEQ multiplex PCR, lists solely in-frame clones and lacks some. The top ten hold about 11% of the sample, which has 150,000 to 200,000 clones, approximately 85% seen once. Sequences were obtained from PBMCs. The receptor source for this set is a man between 50 and 59 years old in good health and CMV-seropositive.

A single count supports this clone. The chain uses TRBV18 and TRBJ1-1, with 9 bases aligning to TRBD1. J was trimmed by 3 bases and V by 1 base; bases with no gene match: 12. CDR1 and CDR2 (germline): KGHSH, LQKENI. This CDR3 has 18 amino acids. CDR3 nucleotide sequence: TGTGCCAGCTCACCACGGACAGGGGCCTCCTATATGGACACTGAAGCTTTCTTT. Its protein product is CASSPRTGASYMDTEAFF.

This chain joins TRBV29-1 and TRBJ1-1; D is unclear. V dropped 3 bases and J dropped 0 bases, with 5 bases sitting between them. CDR3 length: 12 amino acids. Germline V CDR1 and CDR2: SQVTM, ANQGSEA. The CDR3 spells CSVDGLNTEAFF. CDR3 DNA: TGCAGCGTTGATGGCCTGAACACTGAAGCTTTCTTT.

This chain uses TRBV7-6 with TRBJ2-3; weak D call: TRBD2 (5 bases). Germline values: CDR1 SGHVS, CDR2 FNYEAQ. The CDR3 runs 14 residues. V lost 1 base, J lost 5 bases, and 10 bases lay in between. The DNA of the CDR3 is TGTGCCAGCAGCTTAGGATCAGGAGGAGATACGCAGTATTTT. Encoded protein: CASSLGSGGDTQYF.

The rearrangement uses TRBV19 and TRBJ2-2; the D gene is possibly TRBD1 (5 bases). This CDR3 comprises 13 residues. Germline V CDR1 and CDR2: LNHDA, SQIVND (reference sequence). V lost 2 bases and J lost 6, with 7 bases in between. CDR3 sequence: CASSIQGPGELFF. The CDR3 nucleotides read TGTGCCAGTAGTATACAGGGCCCCGGGGAGCTGTTTTTT.

This chain links TRBV21-1 with TRBJ1-6; the listed D gene, TRBD1, was not tested against the DNA. TRBV21-1 is a pseudogene locus. The CDR3 runs 16 residues. The CDR3 DNA reads TGTGCCAGCTTCCGCCCCGAGACACAGGGACGGTCACCCCTCCACTTT. Translated, it gives CASFRPETQGRSPLHF.

This clone was seen just once. The chain combines TRBV5-1 with TRBJ1-1; D is uncertain. The CDR3 consists of 14 residues. Germline-derived CDR1 and CDR2 are SGHRS and YFSETQ. With 2 bases removed from V and 0 bases from J, the gap between germline ends came to 8 bases. CDR3 bases: TGCGCCAGCAGCTTATGGAGAATGAACACTGAAGCTTTCTTT. Protein sequence: CASSLWRMNTEAFF.

There are a few counts of this clone. The DNA of the CDR3 is TGTGCCAGCAGAGGACAGGGCGATACTGAAGCTTTCTTT. As protein: CASRGQGDTEAFF. The gene calls are TRBV6-6 and TRBJ1-1; TRBD1 agrees at 8 bases. This CDR3 spans 13 amino acids. Germline CDR1 and CDR2: MNHNY and SVGAGI (reference sequence). V lost 6 bases, J lost 5 bases, and 5 bases stayed unmatched.

This clone has more than one count but fewer than ten. The rearrangement links TRBV15 to TRBJ1-1; D uncertain. V was clipped by 3 bases and J by 4 bases, with 18 bases between them. Germline lookup yields CDR1 LNHNV and CDR2 YYDKDF (reference sequence). The CDR3 length is 16 residues. CDR3 nucleotide sequence: TGTGCCACCAGCAGGGGAGTAGGCGACGGAGGCACTGAAGCTTTCTTT. Translated, it gives CATSRGVGDGGTEAFF. Combining the CDR3 with reference TRBV15 and TRBJ1-1 gives the whole variable domain DAMVIQNPRYQVTQFGKPVTLSCSQTLNHNVMYWYQQKSSQAPKLLFHYYDKDFNNEADTPDNFQSRRPNTSFCFLDIRSPGLGDTAMYLCATSRGVGDGGTEAFFGQGTRLTVV.

This chain connects TRBV19 to TRBJ1-1; D is uncertain. There are 11 residues in the CDR3. Germline loops: CDR1 LNHDA, CDR2 SQIVND (reference sequence). V lost 3 bases to trimming and J lost 7 bases, with 6 bases between them. CDR3 in amino acids: CASSMGLEAFF. CDR3 DNA: TGTGCCAGTAGTATGGGCCTTGAAGCTTTCTTT.

V usage is TRBV19 and J usage is TRBJ1-4; D not resolved. This CDR3 contains 13 residues. Per germline, CDR1 LNHDA and CDR2 SQIVND (reference sequence). The V and J ends lost 7 bases and 7 bases respectively, with 13 bases between them. The CDR3 DNA is TGTGCCAGTATTCGGGGAGACGGTGAAAAACTGTTTTTT. Translation gives CASIRGDGEKLFF.

The chain joins TRBV28 to TRBJ2-7; D might be TRBD2 (6 bases). This CDR3 region has 15 residues. The V end was cut by 2 bases, the J end by 2 bases, with 13 bases between. Germline V CDR1 and CDR2: MDHEN, SYDVKM. The CDR3 here is CASSLGGTAAYEQYF. The CDR3 DNA sequence: TGTGCCAGCAGTTTAGGCGGGACGGCAGCCTACGAGCAGTACTTC.

The V gene is TRBV5-5, the J gene TRBJ1-6; tentative D call: TRBD1 (5 bases). V was trimmed by 1 base and J by 8 bases, leaving 13 bases between them. Germline loops: CDR1 SGHKS, CDR2 YYEKEE (reference sequence). The CDR3 runs 15 residues. The CDR3 region has the DNA TGTGCCAGCAGCTTGTACCGCAGGGAGGATTCACCCCTCCACTTT. It translates to CASSLYRREDSPLHF.

The chain recombines TRBV9 with TRBJ1-2; D may be TRBD1 (6 bases). Germline assignment: CDR1 SGDLS and CDR2 YYNGEE. There are 14 residues in the CDR3. With 4 bases removed from V and 8 bases from J, the gap between germline ends came to 18 bases. The CDR3 spells CASSIQGQGRGYTF. CDR3 in DNA: TGTGCCAGCAGCATTCAGGGGCAGGGAAGAGGCTACACCTTC.